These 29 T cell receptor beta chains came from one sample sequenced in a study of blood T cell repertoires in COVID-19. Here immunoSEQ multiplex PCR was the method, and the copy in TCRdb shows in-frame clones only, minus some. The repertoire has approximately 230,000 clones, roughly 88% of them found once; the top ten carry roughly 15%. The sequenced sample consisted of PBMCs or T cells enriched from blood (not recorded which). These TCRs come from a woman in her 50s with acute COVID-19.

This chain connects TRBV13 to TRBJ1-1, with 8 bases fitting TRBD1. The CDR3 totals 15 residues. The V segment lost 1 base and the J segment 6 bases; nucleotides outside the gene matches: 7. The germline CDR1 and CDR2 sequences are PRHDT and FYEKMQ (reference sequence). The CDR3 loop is CASSLAGQGFSEAFF. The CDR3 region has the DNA TGTGCCAGCAGCTTAGCAGGACAGGGCTTCTCTGAAGCTTTCTTT.

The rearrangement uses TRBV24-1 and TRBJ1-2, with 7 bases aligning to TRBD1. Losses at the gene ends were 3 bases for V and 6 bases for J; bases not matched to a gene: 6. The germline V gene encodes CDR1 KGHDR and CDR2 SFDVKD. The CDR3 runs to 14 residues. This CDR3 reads CATSDPGQRNGYTF. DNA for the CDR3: TGTGCCACCAGTGATCCGGGACAGAGGAATGGCTACACCTTC.

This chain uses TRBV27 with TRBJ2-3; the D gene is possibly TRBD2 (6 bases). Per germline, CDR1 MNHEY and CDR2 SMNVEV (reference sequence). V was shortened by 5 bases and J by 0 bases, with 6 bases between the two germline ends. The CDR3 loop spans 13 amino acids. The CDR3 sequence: CASSSGSTDTQYF. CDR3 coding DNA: TGTGCCAGCAGTAGCGGGAGCACAGATACGCAGTATTTT.

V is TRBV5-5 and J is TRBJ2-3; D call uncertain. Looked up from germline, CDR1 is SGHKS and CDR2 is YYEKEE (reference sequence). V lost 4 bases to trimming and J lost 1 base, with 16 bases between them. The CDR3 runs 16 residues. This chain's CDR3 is CASSTSQVTRTDTQYF. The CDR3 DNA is TGTGCCAGCAGCACATCCCAGGTAACCCGCACAGATACGCAGTATTTT.

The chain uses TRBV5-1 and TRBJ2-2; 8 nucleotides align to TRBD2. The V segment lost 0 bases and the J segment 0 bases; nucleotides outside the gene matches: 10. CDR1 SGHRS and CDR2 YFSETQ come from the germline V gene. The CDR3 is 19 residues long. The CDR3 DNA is TGCGCCAGCAGCTTGGTAGCGGGGCTAAGCTTATCGAACACCGGGGAGCTGTTTTTT. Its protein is CASSLVAGLSLSNTGELFF.

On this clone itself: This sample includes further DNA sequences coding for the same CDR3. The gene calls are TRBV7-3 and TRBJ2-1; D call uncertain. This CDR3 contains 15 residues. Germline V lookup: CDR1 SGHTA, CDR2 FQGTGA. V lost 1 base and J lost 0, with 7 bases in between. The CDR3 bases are TGTGCCAGCAGCTTAAATAGCAACTCCTACAATGAGCAGTTCTTC. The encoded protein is CASSLNSNSYNEQFF.

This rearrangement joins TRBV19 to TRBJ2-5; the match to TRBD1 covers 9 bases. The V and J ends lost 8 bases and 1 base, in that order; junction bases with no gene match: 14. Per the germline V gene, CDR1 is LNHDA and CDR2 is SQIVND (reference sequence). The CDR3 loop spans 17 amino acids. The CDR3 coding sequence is TGTGCCAGTGGGGGGACAGGGTCCTGGAGCTTCCAAGAGACCCAGTACTTC. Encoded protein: CASGGTGSWSFQETQYF.

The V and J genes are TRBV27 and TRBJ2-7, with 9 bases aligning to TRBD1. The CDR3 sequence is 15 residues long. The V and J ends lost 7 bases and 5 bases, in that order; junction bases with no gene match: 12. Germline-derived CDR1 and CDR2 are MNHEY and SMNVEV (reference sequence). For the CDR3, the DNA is TGTGCCAGCAAGCGCGGGACAGGGAAATTCAACGAGCAGTACTTC. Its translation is CASKRGTGKFNEQYF.

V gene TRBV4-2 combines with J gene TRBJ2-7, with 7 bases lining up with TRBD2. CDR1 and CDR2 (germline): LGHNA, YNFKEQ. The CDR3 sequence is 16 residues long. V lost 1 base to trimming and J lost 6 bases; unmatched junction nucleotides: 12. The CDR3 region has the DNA TGTGCCAGCAGCCAAGCCTCGGGGGAGGGCCGGGGCGAGCAGTACTTC. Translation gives CASSQASGEGRGEQYF.

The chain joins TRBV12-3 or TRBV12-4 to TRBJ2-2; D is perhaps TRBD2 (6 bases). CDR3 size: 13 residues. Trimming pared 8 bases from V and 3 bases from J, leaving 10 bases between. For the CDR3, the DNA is TGTGCCAGCGGGGGGTCGCACACCGGGGAGCTGTTTTTT. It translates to CASGGSHTGELFF.

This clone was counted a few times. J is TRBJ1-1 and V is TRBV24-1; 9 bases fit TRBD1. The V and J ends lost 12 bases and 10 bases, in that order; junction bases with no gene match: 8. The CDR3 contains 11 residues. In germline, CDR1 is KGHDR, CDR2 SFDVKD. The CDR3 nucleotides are TGTGCCTCCGGGGACAGGGAAAGAGCTTTCTTT. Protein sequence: CASGDRERAFF.

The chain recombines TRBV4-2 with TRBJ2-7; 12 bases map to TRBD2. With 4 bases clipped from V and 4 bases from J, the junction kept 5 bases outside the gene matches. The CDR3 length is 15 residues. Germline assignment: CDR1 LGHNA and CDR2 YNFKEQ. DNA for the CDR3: TGTGCCAGCAGCCCACTAGCGGGAGGACGATACGAGCAGTACTTC. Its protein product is CASSPLAGGRYEQYF.

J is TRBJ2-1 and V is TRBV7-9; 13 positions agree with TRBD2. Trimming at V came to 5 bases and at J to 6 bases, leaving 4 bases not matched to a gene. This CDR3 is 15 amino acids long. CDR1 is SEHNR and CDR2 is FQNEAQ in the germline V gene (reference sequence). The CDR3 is CASSRGTSGTNEQFF. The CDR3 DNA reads TGTGCCAGCAGCCGAGGGACTAGCGGGACCAATGAGCAGTTCTTC. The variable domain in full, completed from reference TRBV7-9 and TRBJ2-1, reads DTGVSQNPRHKITKRGQNVTFRCDPISEHNRLYWYRQTLGQGPEFLTYFQNEAQLEKSRLLSDRFSAERPKGSFSTLEIQRTEQGDSAMYLCASSRGTSGTNEQFFGPGTRLTVL.

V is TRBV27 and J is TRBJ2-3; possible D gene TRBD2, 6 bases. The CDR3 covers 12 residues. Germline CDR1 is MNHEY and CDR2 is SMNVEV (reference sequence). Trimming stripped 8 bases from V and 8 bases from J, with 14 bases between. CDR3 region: CASRERSSTQYF. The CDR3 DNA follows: TGTGCCAGCCGGGAGCGATCGAGTACGCAGTATTTT.

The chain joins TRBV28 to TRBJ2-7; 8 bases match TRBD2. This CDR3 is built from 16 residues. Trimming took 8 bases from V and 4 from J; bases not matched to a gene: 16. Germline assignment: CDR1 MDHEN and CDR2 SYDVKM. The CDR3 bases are TGTGCCAGCGGGGGGATGTCGGGACTAGTGCCTTACGAGCAGTACTTC. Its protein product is CASGGMSGLVPYEQYF.

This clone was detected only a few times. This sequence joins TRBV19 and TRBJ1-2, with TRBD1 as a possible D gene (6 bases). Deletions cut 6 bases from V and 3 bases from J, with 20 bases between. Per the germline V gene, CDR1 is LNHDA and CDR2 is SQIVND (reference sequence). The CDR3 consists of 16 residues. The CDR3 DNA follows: TGTGCCAGTAGACGTAGGCAGGGGCAGGAAGACTATGGCTACACCTTC. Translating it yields CASRRRQGQEDYGYTF. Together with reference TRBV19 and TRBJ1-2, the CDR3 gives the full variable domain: DGGITQSPKYLFRKEGQNVTLSCEQNLNHDAMYWYRQDPGQGLRLIYYSQIVNDFQKGDIAEGYSVSREKKESFPLTVTSAQKNPTAFYLCASRRRQGQEDYGYTFGSGTRLTVV.

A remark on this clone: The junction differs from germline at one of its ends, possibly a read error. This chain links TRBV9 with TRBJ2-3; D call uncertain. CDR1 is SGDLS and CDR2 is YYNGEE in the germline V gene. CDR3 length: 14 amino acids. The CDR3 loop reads CASSVGAGTDTQYF. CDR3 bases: TGTGCCAGCAGTGTAGGCGCGGGCACAGATACGCAGTATTTT. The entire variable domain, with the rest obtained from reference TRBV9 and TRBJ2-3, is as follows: DSGVTQTPKHLITATGQRVTLRCSPRSGDLSVYWYQQSLDQGLQFLIQYYNGEERAKGNILERFSAQQFPDLHSELNLSSLELGDSALYFCASSVGAGTDTQYFGPGTRLTVL.

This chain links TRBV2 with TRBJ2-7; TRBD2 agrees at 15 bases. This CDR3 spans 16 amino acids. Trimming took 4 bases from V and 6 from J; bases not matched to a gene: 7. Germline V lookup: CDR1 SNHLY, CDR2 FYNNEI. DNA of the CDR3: TGTGCCAGCAGTGGGGGTGGACTAGCGGGAGGGCCCGAGCAGTACTTC. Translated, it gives CASSGGGLAGGPEQYF.

The CDR3 DNA is TGTGCCAGCAGCTTAGACGGCGGCTCCTACGAGCAGTACTTC. Translation: CASSLDGGSYEQYF. The chain uses TRBV7-3 and TRBJ2-7; D unresolved. This CDR3 has 14 residues. V was trimmed by 2 bases and J by 0 bases, leaving 8 bases between them. CDR1 SGHTA and CDR2 FQGTGA come from the germline V gene.

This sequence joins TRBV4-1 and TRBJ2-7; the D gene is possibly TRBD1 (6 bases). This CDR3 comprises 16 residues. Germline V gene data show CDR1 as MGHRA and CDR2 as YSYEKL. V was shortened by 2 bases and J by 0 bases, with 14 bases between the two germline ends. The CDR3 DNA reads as TGCGCCAGCAGCCAATCTCCAGGGGCTTACTCCTACGAGCAGTACTTC. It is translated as CASSQSPGAYSYEQYF.

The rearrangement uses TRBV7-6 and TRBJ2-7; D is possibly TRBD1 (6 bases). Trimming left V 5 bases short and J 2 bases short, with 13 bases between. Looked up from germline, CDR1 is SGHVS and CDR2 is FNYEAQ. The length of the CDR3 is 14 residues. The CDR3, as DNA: TGTGCCAGCAGCCAGGGGACACCCACCTACGAGCAGTACTTC. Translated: CASSQGTPTYEQYF.

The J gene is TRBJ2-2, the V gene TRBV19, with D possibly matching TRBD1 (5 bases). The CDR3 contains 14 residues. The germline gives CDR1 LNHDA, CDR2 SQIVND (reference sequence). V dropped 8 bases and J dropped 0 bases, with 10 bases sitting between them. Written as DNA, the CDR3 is TGTGCCAGTGAAAGACAGACGAACACCGGGGAGCTGTTTTTT. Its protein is CASERQTNTGELFF.

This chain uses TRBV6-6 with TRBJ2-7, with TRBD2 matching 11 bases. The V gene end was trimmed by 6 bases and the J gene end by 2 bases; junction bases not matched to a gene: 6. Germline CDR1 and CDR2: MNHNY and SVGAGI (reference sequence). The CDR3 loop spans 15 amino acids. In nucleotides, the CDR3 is TGTGCCAGCAGCTTCGGGACTAGCGGTCCCTACGAGCAGTACTTC. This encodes CASSFGTSGPYEQYF.

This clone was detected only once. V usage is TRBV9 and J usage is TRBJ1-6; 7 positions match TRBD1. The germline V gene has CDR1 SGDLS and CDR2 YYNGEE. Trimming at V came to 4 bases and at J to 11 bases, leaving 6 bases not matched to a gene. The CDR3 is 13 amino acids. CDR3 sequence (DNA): TGTGCCAGCAGCTTAAGACAGGGCACACCCCTCCACTTT. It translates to CASSLRQGTPLHF.

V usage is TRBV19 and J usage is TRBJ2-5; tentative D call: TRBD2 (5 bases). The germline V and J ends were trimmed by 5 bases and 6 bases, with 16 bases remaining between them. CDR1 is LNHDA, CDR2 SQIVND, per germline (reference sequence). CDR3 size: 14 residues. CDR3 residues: CASSLTEGRKTQYF. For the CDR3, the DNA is TGTGCCAGTAGTCTAACCGAGGGCCGGAAGACCCAGTACTTC.

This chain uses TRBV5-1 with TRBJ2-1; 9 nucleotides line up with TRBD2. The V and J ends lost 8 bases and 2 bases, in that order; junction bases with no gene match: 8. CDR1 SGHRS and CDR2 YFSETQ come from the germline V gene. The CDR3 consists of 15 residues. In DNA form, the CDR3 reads TGCGCCAGTAGGGTAGCGGGAGTTACCTACAATGAGCAGTTCTTC. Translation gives CASRVAGVTYNEQFF.

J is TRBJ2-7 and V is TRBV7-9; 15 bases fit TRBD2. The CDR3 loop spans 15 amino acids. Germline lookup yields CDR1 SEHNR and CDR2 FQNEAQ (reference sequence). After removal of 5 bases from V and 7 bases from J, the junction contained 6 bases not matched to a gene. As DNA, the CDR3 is TGTGCCAGCAGCGGGACTAGCGGGAGGCCGGTAGAGCAGTACTTC. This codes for CASSGTSGRPVEQYF.

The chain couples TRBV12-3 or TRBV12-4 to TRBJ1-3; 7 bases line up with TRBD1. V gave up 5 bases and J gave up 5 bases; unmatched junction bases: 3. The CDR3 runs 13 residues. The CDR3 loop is CASSTGVRNTIYF. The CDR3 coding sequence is TGTGCCAGCAGTACAGGGGTTAGAAACACCATATATTTT.

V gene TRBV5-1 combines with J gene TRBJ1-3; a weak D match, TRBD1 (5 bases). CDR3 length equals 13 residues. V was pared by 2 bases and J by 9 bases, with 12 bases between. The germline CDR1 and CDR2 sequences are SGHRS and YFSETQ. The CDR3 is CASSLGDRGTIYF. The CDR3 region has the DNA TGCGCCAGCAGCTTAGGGGATCGAGGCACCATATATTTT.